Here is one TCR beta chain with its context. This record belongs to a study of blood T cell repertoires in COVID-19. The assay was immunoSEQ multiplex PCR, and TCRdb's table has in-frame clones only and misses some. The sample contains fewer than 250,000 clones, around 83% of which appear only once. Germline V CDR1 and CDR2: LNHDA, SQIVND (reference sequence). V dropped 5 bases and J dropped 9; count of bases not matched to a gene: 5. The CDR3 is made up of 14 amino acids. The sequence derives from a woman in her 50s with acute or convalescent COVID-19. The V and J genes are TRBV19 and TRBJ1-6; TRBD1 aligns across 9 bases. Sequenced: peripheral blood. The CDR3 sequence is CASSPGQGASPLHF. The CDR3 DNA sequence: TGTGCCAGTAGTCCGGGACAGGGTGCTTCACCCCTCCACTTT. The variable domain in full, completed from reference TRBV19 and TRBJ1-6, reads DGGITQSPKYLFRKEGQNVTLSCEQNLNHDAMYWYRQDPGQGLRLIYYSQIVNDFQKGDIAEGYSVSREKKESFPLTVTSAQKNPTAFYLCASSPGQGASPLHFGNGTRLTVT.